Listed below are T cell receptor beta chains from one sample, sequenced in a study of CD8 T cells in ankylosing spondylitis. MiXCR was run by TCRdb on the 5' RACE reads, yielding one entry per CDR3 protein. There are under 300,000 distinct CDR3 sequences in the sample; under 12% occur only once, and about 2.8% lies in the top ten. The sample was blood, either unsorted or a sorted T cell fraction (not recorded which). These receptors all come from a male donor with ankylosing spondylitis or in good health (not recorded which). The CDR3 runs from the conserved cysteine through the conserved F or W.

TRBJ2-2,TRBV11-2,CASSFQGQNTGELFF
TRBJ2-3,TRBV20-1,CSALRTSGGSTDTQYF
TRBJ2-5,TRBV12-3/TRBV12-4,CASSSAGGVETQYF
TRBJ2-5,TRBV5-6,CASSPVGQVKQETQYF
TRBJ2-7,TRBV7-2,CASSLPGEQYF
TRBJ2-3,TRBV10-3,CAISESVIAGPLPGDTQYF
TRBJ2-3,TRBV20-1,CSASPRVSTDTQYF
TRBJ2-2,TRBV6-5,CASSTSGGRTGELFF
TRBJ2-5,TRBV18,CASSQSLDSLDETQYF
TRBJ1-2,TRBV29-1,CSVQTENYGYTF
TRBJ1-2,TRBV7-8,CASSLAQGSRSYTF
TRBJ2-5,TRBV20-1,CSARLTRGETQYF
TRBJ2-7,TRBV12-3/TRBV12-4,CASRPSWESYEQYF
TRBJ1-2,TRBV4-1,CASSQATAGLYYGYTF
TRBJ2-2,TRBV10-3,CAISEKGLASTGELFF
TRBJ1-1,TRBV20-1,CSASQEVAEAFF
TRBJ2-7,TRBV15,CATSREPGYEQYF
TRBJ1-1,TRBV20-1,CSAFRDPNTEAFF
TRBJ2-7,TRBV14,CASSRAGLFDEQYF
TRBJ2-6,TRBV5-1,CASNVGNSGANVLTF
TRBJ2-7,TRBV12-3/TRBV12-4,CASSNSLYEQYF